Shown below are 15 T cell receptor beta chains from a single sample sequenced in a study of CD8+ T cells in alopecia areata. RNA was extracted and reverse transcribed into cDNA as the sequencing template. Profiling relied on immunoSEQ multiplex PCR, and the TCRdb table lists in-frame clones only, not all of them. Of a few hundred thousand clones listed, under 60% were seen once; the top ten hold 1.5% to 2%. Documented treatment: oral pan-JAK inhibitor, 5-10 mg twice daily. Specimen: CD4+ T cells sorted from blood, collected at week 4, from a patient treated with tofacitinib. These receptors were collected from a human donor with alopecia areata.

CDR3 amino acids: CASSLVQGQETQYF. CDR3 sequence (DNA): TGTGCCAGCAGCTTGGTACAGGGTCAAGAGACCCAGTACTTC. The rearrangement joins TRBV5-4 to TRBJ2-5; TRBD1 is a possible D gene (6 bases). The CDR3 length is 14 residues. The germline V gene encodes CDR1 SGHNT and CDR2 YYREEE (reference sequence). The germline V and J ends were trimmed by 0 bases and 2 bases, with 8 bases remaining between them.

This clone appeared many times. The genes are TRBV2 and TRBJ1-5, with D uncertain. Germline loops: CDR1 SNHLY, CDR2 FYNNEI. The CDR3 loop spans 14 amino acids. Trimming cost V 5 bases and J 0 bases, with 8 bases left between them. The CDR3 region has the DNA TGTGCCAGCAGTCGAATTCTTAGCAATCAGCCCCAGCATTTT. This gives the protein CASSRILSNQPQHF. The variable domain in full, with the rest retrieved from reference TRBV2 and TRBJ1-5, is EPEVTQTPSHQVTQMGQEVILRCVPISNHLYFYWYRQILGQKVEFLVSFYNNEISEKSEIFDDQFSVERPDGSNFTLKIRSTKLEDSAMYFCASSRILSNQPQHFGDGTRLSIL.

J is TRBJ1-1 and V is TRBV29-1, with 7 positions matching TRBD1. The CDR3 has 12 residues. Germline assignment: CDR1 SQVTM and CDR2 ANQGSEA. V was clipped by 4 bases and J by 8 bases; unmatched bases: 7. CDR3 sequence: CSVAETGKEAFF. The CDR3 bases are TGCAGCGTTGCCGAGACAGGGAAGGAAGCTTTCTTT.

This clone has more than one count but fewer than ten. The rearrangement links TRBV29-1 to TRBJ1-2, with 7 positions matching TRBD1. Germline V CDR1 and CDR2: SQVTM, ANQGSEA. Germline trimming cut 5 bases from V and 10 bases from J; bases unmatched to any gene: 13. The CDR3 loop spans 13 amino acids. For the CDR3, the DNA is TGCAGCGTTACCCCTGCCGGGACAGTGTACTACACCTTC. This sequence encodes CSVTPAGTVYYTF.

This clone came up a few times. V is TRBV5-1 and J is TRBJ1-5; 7 bases match TRBD1. CDR3 length equals 15 residues. Trimming removed 2 bases from V and 7 bases from J; junction bases left unmatched: 9. Per germline, CDR1 SGHRS and CDR2 YFSETQ. The CDR3 nucleotides are TGCGCCAGCAGCTTTGAAGGGGGCGCAGGGCAGCCCCAGCATTTT. Protein: CASSFEGGAGQPQHF.

The chain joins TRBV5-1 to TRBJ2-7; D is possibly TRBD1 or TRBD2 (5 bases each). Trimming pared 1 base from V and 4 bases from J, leaving 12 bases between. The CDR3 sequence is 14 residues long. Germline CDR1 is SGHRS and CDR2 is YFSETQ. In DNA form, the CDR3 reads TGCGCCAGCAGCTTGCCCCGAGGGGAGTACGAGCAGTACTTC. It codes for CASSLPRGEYEQYF.

This clone was recorded a few times. This chain joins TRBV29-1 and TRBJ1-2; no clear D gene. The CDR3 sequence is 12 residues long. Germline CDR1 SQVTM, CDR2 ANQGSEA. V lost 6 bases and J 3 bases, leaving 11 bases between the germline ends. In DNA, the CDR3 is TGCAGCGTAAAATTAGCGGACTATGGCTACACCTTC. It translates to CSVKLADYGYTF.

The rearrangement uses TRBV29-1 and TRBJ2-5; a possible D gene is TRBD2 (6 bases). This CDR3 is built from 13 residues. Germline V lookup: CDR1 SQVTM, CDR2 ANQGSEA. The V gene lost 6 bases and the J gene lost 2 bases, with 13 bases spanning the gap. The CDR3 bases are TGCAGCGTGGATATCCGGGGGCAAGAGACCCAGTACTTC. This codes for CSVDIRGQETQYF.

This sequence joins TRBV30 and TRBJ1-5; D gene uncertain. CDR3 length equals 13 residues. V was shortened by 2 bases and J by 4 bases, with 9 bases between the two germline ends. Germline loops: CDR1 GTSNPN, CDR2 SVGIG (reference sequence). CDR3 DNA sequence: TGTGCCTGGAGTTACGACTCTAATCAGCCCCAGCATTTT. It is translated as CAWSYDSNQPQHF.

This clone was seen more than once but under ten times. This chain joins TRBV7-9 and TRBJ1-1; 7 bases match TRBD1. The junction had 10 bases not matched to a gene; V was cut back by 5 bases and J by 4 bases. CDR1 is SEHNR, CDR2 FQNEAQ, per germline (reference sequence). This CDR3 comprises 15 residues. The CDR3 spells CASSTRQGEGTEAFF. CDR3 DNA sequence: TGTGCCAGCAGCACGCGACAGGGTGAGGGCACTGAAGCTTTCTTT.

The chain is built from TRBV9 and TRBJ2-3; D possibly corresponds to TRBD2 (5 bases). The germline V gene has CDR1 SGDLS and CDR2 YYNGEE. The ends were cut back, 2 bases at V and 1 base at J, with 8 bases in the middle. The CDR3 is 14 residues long. This CDR3 reads CASSVEVGTDTQYF. Written as DNA, the CDR3 is TGTGCCAGCAGCGTGGAGGTAGGCACAGATACGCAGTATTTT.

This chain connects TRBV30 to TRBJ2-1; 7 bases agree with TRBD1. From germline, CDR1 is GTSNPN and CDR2 SVGIG (reference sequence). The CDR3 contains 15 residues. The trim removed 1 base at V and 4 bases at J, leaving 7 bases unmatched. Written as DNA, the CDR3 is TGTGCCTGGAGTGATGGGACAGCACTTTACAATGAGCAGTTCTTC. Encoded protein: CAWSDGTALYNEQFF.

The V call is TRBV15, the J call TRBJ1-2, with 8 bases that match TRBD1. With 4 bases clipped from V and 3 bases from J, the junction kept 7 bases outside the gene matches. This CDR3 contains 15 residues. CDR1 is LNHNV and CDR2 is YYDKDF in the germline V gene (reference sequence). The CDR3 protein is CATSISGQGYYGYTF. The DNA for the CDR3 is TGTGCCACCAGCATATCAGGACAGGGTTACTATGGCTACACCTTC.

The V and J genes are TRBV29-1 and TRBJ1-2; 11 bases map to TRBD1. V trimming: 6 bases; J trimming: 6 bases; junction bases outside the gene matches: 6. This CDR3 has 13 residues. Germline V lookup: CDR1 SQVTM, CDR2 ANQGSEA. CDR3: CSVDRTGGNGYTF. CDR3 bases: TGCAGCGTCGATAGGACAGGGGGCAATGGCTACACCTTC.

CDR3 amino acids: CASSVGRDGNIQYF. In DNA form, the CDR3 reads TGTGCCAGCAGCGTCGGACGGGACGGAAACATTCAGTACTTC. This chain joins TRBV9 and TRBJ2-4; the D gene could be TRBD1 or TRBD2 (5 bases each). V was pared by 2 bases and J by 6 bases, with 12 bases between. Germline lookup yields CDR1 SGDLS and CDR2 YYNGEE. This CDR3 is 14 amino acids long.